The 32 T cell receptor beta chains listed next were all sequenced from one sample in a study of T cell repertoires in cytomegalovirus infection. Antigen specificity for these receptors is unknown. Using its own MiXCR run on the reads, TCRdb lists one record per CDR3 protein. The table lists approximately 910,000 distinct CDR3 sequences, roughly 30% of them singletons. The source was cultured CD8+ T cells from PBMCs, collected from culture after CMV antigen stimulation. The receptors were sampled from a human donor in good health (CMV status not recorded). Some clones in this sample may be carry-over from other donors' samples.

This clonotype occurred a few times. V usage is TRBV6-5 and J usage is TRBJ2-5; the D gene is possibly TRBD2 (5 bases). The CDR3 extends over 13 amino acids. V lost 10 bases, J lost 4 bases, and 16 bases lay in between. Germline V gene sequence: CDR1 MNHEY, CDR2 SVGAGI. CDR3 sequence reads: CATIGNEGETQYF. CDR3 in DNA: TGTGCCACCATCGGGAACGAGGGAGAGACCCAGTACTTC.

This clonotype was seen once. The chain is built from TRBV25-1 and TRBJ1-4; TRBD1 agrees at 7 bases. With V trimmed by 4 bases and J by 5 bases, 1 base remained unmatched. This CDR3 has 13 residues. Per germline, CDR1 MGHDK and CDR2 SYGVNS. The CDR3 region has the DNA TGTGCCAGCAGTGCGACAGGGAATGAAAAACTGTTTTTT. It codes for CASSATGNEKLFF.

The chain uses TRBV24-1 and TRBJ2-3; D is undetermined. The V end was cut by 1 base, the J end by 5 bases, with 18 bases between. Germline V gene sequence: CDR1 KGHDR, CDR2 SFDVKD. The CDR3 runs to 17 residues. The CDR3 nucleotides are TGTGCCACCAGTGATTTTTCCAGTCTGAACGATCAAGATACGCAGTATTTT. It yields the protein CATSDFSSLNDQDTQYF.

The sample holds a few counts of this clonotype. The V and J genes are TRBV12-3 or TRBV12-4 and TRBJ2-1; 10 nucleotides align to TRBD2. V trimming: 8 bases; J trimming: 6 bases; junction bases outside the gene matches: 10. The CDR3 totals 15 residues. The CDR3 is CASGPGLAGVNEQFF. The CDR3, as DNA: TGTGCCAGCGGCCCCGGTCTAGCGGGGGTCAATGAGCAGTTCTTC.

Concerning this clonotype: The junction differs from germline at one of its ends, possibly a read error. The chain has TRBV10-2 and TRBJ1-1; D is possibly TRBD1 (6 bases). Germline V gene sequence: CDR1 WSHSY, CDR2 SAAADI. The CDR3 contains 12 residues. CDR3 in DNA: TGCGCCACAGGCCCTGGGGACACTAAAGCTTTCTTT. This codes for CATGPGDTKAFF.

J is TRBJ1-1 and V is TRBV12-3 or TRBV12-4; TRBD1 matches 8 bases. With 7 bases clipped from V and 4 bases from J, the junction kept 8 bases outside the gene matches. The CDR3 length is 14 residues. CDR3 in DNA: TGTGCCAGCACCCCGGACAGGGAGCGCACTGAAGCTTTCTTT. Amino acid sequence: CASTPDRERTEAFF.

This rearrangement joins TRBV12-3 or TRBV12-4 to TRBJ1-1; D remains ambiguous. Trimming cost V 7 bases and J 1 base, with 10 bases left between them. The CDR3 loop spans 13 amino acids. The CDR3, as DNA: TGTGCCAGCACCCCCGTGAGGAACACTGAAGCTTTCTTT. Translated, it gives CASTPVRNTEAFF.

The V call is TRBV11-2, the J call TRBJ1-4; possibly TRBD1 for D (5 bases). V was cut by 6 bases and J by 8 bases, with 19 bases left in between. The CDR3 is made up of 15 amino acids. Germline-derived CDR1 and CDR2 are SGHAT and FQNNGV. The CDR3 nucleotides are TGTGCCAGCAGTATCGGGGGGGTCCTAGACGAAAAACTGTTTTTT. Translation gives CASSIGGVLDEKLFF.

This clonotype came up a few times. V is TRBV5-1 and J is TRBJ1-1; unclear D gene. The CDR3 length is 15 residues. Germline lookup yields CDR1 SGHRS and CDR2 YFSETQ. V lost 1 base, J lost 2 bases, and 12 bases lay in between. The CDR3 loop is CASSLFGGDNTEAFF. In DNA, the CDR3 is TGCGCCAGCAGCTTGTTCGGTGGGGATAACACTGAAGCTTTCTTT.

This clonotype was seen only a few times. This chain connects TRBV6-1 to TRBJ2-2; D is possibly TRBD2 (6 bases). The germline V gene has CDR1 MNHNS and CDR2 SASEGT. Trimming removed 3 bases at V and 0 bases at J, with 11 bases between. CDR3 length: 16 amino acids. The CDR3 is CASSDGGNSNTGELFF. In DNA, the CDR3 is TGTGCCAGCAGTGACGGAGGGAATTCGAACACCGGGGAGCTGTTTTTT.

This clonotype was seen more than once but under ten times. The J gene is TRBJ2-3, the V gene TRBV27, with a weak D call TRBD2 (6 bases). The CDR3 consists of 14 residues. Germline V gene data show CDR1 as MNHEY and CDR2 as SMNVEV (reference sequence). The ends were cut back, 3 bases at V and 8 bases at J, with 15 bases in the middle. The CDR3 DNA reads TGTGCCAGCAGTTTGACGGGTCCGCGGGGTACGCAGTATTTT. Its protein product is CASSLTGPRGTQYF.

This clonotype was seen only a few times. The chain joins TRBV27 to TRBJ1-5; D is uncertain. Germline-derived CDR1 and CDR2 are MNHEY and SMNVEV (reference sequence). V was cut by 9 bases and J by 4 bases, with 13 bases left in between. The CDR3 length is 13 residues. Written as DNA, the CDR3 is TGTGCCAGTAAAGACTCGGGGAATCAGCCCCAGCATTTT. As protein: CASKDSGNQPQHF.

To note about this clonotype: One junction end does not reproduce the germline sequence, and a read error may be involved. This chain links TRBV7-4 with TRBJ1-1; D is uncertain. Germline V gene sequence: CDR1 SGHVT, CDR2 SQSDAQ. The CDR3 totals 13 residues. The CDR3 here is CASSLQENTEALF. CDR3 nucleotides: TGTGCCAGCAGCTTACAGGAGAACACTGAAGCTCTCTTT.

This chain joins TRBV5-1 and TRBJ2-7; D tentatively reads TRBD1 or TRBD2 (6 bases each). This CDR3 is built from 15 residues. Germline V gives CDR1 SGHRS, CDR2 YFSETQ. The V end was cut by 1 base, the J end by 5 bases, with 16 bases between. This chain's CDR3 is CASSLRGAFNHEQYF. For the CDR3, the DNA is TGCGCCAGCAGCTTGAGGGGGGCGTTCAACCACGAGCAGTACTTC. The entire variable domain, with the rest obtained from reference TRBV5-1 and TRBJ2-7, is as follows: KAGVTQTPRYLIKTRGQQVTLSCSPISGHRSVSWYQQTPGQGLQFLFEYFSETQRNKGNFPGRFSGRQFSNSRSEMNVSTLELGDSALYLCASSLRGAFNHEQYFGPGTRLTVT.

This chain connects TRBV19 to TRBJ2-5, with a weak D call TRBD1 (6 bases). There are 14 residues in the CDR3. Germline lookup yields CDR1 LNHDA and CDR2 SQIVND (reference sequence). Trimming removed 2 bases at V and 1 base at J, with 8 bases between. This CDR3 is CASSILDSQETQYF. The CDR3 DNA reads TGTGCCAGTAGTATACTGGACAGCCAAGAGACCCAGTACTTC.

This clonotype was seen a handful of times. In nucleotides, the CDR3 is TGTGCCAGCAGCTCAGGGAACGGAGGGCAGTTCTTC. Translation: CASSSGNGGQFF. V gene TRBV12-3 or TRBV12-4 combines with J gene TRBJ2-1, with D tentatively TRBD1 or TRBD2 (5 bases each). Trimming pared 6 bases from V and 12 bases from J, leaving 15 bases between. This CDR3 is 12 amino acids long.

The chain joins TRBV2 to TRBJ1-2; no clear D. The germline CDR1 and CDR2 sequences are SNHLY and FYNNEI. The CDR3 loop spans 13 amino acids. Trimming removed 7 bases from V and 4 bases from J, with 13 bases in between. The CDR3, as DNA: TGTGCCAGCAAAGGCGCCGGCCCCTATGGCTACACCTTC. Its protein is CASKGAGPYGYTF.

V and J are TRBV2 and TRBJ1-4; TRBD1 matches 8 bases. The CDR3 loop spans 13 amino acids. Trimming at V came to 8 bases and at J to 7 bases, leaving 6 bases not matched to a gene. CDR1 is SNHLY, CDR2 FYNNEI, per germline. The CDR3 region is CASVGTGAEKLFF. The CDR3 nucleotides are TGTGCCAGCGTCGGGACAGGTGCTGAAAAACTGTTTTTT.

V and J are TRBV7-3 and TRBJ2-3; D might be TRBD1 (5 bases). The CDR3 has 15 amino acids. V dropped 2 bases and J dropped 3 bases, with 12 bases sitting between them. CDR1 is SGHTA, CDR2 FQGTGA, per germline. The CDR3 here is CASSLDPGLTDTQYF. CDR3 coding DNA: TGTGCCAGCAGCTTAGATCCAGGGTTGACAGATACGCAGTATTTT.

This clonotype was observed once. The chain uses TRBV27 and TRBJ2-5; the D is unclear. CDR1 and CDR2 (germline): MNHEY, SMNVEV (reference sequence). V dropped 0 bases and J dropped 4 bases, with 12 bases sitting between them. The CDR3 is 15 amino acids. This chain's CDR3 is CASSLSVSGVETQYF. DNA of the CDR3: TGTGCCAGCAGTTTATCAGTGAGTGGGGTAGAGACCCAGTACTTC.

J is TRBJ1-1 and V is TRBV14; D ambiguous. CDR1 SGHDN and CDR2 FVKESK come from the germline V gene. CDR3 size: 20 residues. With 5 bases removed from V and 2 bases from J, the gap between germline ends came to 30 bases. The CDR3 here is CASSSPRTLMGKAPNTEAFF. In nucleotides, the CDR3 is TGTGCCAGCAGCTCCCCAAGGACCCTTATGGGGAAGGCTCCCAACACTGAAGCTTTCTTT. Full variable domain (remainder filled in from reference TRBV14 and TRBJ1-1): EAGVTQFPSHSVIEKGQTVTLRCDPISGHDNLYWYRRVMGKEIKFLLHFVKESKQDESGMPNNRFLAERTGGTYSTLKVQPAELEDSGVYFCASSSPRTLMGKAPNTEAFFGQGTRLTVV.

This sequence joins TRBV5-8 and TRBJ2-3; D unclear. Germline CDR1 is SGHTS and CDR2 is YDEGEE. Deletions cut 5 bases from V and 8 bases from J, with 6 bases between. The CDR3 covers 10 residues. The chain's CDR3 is CASREGTQYF. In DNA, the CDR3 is TGTGCCAGCAGAGAAGGTACGCAGTATTTT.

The CDR3 DNA is TGTGCCAGCAGCTTAAGGGTAGCCTACGAGCAGTACGTC. Its translation: CASSLRVAYEQYV. The gene calls are TRBV7-8 and TRBJ2-7; D not certain. This CDR3 contains 13 residues. Germline CDR1 and CDR2: SGHVS and FQNEAQ. Trimming removed 2 bases at V and 2 bases at J, with 7 bases between.

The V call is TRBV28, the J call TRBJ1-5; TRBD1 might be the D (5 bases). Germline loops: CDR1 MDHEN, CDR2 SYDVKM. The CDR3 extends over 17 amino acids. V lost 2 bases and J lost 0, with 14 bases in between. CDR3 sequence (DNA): TGTGCCAGCAGTTTAGGGACGGACGCTTATAGCAATCAGCCCCAGCATTTT. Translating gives CASSLGTDAYSNQPQHF.

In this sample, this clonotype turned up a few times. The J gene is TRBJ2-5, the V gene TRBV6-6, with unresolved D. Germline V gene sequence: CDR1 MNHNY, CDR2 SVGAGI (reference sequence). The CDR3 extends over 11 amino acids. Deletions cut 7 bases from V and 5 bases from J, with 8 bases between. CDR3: CASTDRETQYF. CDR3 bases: TGTGCCAGCACCGATAGGGAGACCCAGTACTTC.

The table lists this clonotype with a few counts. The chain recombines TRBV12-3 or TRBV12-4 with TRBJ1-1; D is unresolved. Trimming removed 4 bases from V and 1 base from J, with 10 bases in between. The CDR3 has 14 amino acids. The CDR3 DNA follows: TGTGCCAGCAGTTATGGGCTCCGGAACACTGAAGCTTTCTTT. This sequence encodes CASSYGLRNTEAFF.

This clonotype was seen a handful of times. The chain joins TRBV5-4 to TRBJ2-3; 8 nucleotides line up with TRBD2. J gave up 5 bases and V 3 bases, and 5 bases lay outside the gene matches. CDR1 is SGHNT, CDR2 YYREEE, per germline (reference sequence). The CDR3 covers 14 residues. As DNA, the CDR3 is TGTGCCAGCAGCTACGGGGGGGCCGAAGATACGCAGTATTTT. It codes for CASSYGGAEDTQYF. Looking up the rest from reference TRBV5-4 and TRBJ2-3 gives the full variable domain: ETGVTQSPTHLIKTRGQQVTLRCSSQSGHNTVSWYQQALGQGPQFIFQYYREEENGRGNFPPRFSGLQFPNYSSELNVNALELDDSALYLCASSYGGAEDTQYFGPGTRLTVL.

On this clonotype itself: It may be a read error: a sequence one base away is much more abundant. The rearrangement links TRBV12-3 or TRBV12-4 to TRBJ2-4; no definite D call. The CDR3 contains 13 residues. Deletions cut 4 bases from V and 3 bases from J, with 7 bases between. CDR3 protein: CASSSPVKNIQYF. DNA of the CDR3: TGTGCCAGCAGTTCCCCCGTCAAAAACATTCAGTACTTC.

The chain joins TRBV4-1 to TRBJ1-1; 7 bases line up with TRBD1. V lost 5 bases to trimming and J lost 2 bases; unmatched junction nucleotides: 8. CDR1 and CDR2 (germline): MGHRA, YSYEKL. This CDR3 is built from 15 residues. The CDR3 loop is CASSFRQGANTEAFF. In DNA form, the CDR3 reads TGCGCCAGCAGCTTCCGACAGGGTGCAAACACTGAAGCTTTCTTT.

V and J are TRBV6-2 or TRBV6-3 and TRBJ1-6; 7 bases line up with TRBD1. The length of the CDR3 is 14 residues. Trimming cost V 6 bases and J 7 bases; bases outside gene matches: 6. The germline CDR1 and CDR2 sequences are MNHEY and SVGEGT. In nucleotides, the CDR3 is TGTGCCAGCAGAACCGAGACAGGGAATTCACCCCTCCACTTT. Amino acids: CASRTETGNSPLHF.

The CDR3 reads CASSLGRGFNTEAFF. CDR3 DNA: TGTGCCAGCAGCTTGGGACGGGGCTTCAACACTGAAGCTTTCTTT. The chain joins TRBV7-3 to TRBJ1-1; possible D gene TRBD1, 5 bases. The germline V and J ends were trimmed by 3 bases and 2 bases, with 13 bases remaining between them. Per germline, CDR1 SGHTA and CDR2 FQGTGA. This CDR3 contains 15 residues.

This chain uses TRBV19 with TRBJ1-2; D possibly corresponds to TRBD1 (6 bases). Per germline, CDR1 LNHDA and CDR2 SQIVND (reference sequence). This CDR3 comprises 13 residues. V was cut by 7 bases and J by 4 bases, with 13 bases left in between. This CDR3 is CASNHRDRYGYTF. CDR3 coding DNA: TGTGCCAGTAATCACAGGGACCGCTATGGCTACACCTTC.